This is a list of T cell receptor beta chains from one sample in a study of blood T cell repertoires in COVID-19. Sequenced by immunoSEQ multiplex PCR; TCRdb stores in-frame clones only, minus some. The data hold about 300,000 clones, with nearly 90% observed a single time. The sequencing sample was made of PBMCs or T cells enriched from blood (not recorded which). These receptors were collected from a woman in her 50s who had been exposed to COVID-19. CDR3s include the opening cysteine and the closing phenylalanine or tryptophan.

CASSQDHGGFNQPQHF,TRBJ1-5,16,TRBV4-1
CASRPGQLFGSPLHF,TRBJ1-6,15,TRBV27
CAWTLSKGRGNSPLHF,TRBJ1-6,16,TRBV30
CASSGRGLAGVGSYNEQFF,TRBJ2-1,19,TRBV6-1
CASSEYGRGEGQPQHF,TRBJ1-5,16,TRBV6-1
CASTRTGAYNEQFF,TRBJ2-1,14,TRBV28
CATSDSRRQVRNQPQHF,TRBJ1-5,17,TRBV24-1
CASSLGVGTGAYEQYF,TRBJ2-7,16,TRBV7-2
CASSLGGGGHYGYTF,TRBJ1-2,15,TRBV5-1
CASSLGLEINEQFF,TRBJ2-1,14,TRBV7-9
CASSSSGTYGYTF,TRBJ1-2,13,TRBV6-5
CALDRVVPGELFF,TRBJ2-2,13,TRBV30
CASSLGQGISYEQYF,TRBJ2-7,15,TRBV5-4
CSGTGSGTSGELFF,TRBJ2-2,14,TRBV29-1
CAHRQGAVDNSPLHF,TRBJ1-6,15,TRBV28
CASSQSPSGGQETQYF,TRBJ2-5,16,TRBV4-2
CASSQDASGRGEKLFF,TRBJ1-4,16,TRBV3-1/TRBV3-2
CASIRQGGQPQHF,TRBJ1-5,13,TRBV2
CASSPGRETNSPLHF,TRBJ1-6,15,TRBV18
CASSWSGGNEQYF,TRBJ2-7,13,TRBV28
CASREDRGDTGELFF,TRBJ2-2,15,TRBV2
CASSQEVAPGGSGTQYF,TRBJ2-5,17,TRBV4-1
CASSLRRTDLAGWTDTQYF,TRBJ2-3,19,TRBV7-8
CASSHRDEQFF,TRBJ2-1,11,TRBV7-6
CASSPSAGSQYF,TRBJ2-3,12,TRBV19
CASTPGTGANVLTF,TRBJ2-6,14,TRBV28
CASSDNVGLLKNEQFF,TRBJ2-1,16,TRBV5-4
CASSPWTGALETQYF,TRBJ2-5,15,TRBV5-1
CASSVGTGSYGYTF,TRBJ1-2,14,TRBV2
CASSQGTGPYEQYF,TRBJ2-7,14,TRBV3-1/TRBV3-2
CASSPERKGRRNSPLHF,TRBJ1-6,17,TRBV28
CATSGTSGGPDTQYF,TRBJ2-3,15,TRBV15
CASSIVQGVTEAFF,TRBJ1-1,14,TRBV19
CASKMTGGNYGYTF,TRBJ1-2,14,TRBV6-5